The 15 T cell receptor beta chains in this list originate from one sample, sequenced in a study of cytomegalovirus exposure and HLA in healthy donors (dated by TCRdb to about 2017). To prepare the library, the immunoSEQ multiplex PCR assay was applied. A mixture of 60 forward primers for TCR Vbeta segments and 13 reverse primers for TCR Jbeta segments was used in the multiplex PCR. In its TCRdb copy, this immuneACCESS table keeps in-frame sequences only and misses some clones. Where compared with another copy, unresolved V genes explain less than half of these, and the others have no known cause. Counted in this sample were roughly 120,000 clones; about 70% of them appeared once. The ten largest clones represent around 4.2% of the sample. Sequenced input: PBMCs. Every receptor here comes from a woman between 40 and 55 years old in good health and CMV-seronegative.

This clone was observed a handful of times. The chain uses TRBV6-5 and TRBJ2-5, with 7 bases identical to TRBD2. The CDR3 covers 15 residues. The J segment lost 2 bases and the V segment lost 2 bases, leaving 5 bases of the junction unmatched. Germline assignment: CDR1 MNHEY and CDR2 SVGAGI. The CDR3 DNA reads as TGTGCCAGCAGTTACCAGCGCGGGGGACAAGAGACCCAGTACTTC. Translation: CASSYQRGGQETQYF.

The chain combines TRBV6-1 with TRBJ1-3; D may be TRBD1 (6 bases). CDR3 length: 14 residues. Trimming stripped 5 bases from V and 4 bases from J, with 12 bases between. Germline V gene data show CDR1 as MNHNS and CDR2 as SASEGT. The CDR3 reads CASSRGTYGNTIYF. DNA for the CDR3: TGTGCCAGCAGTAGGGGGACGTACGGAAACACCATATATTTT.

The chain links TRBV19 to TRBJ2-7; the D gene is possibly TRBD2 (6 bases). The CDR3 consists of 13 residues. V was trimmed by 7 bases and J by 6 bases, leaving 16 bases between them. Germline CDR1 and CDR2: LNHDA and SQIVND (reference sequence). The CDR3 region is CASTLGGTGEQYF. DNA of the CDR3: TGTGCCAGTACCCTGGGCGGGACTGGCGAGCAGTACTTC.

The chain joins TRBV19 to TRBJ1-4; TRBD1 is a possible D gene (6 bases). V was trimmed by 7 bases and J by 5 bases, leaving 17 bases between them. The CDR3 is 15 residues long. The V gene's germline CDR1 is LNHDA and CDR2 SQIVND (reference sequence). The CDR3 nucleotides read TGTGCCAGTACTGGGACACGGAATCTCAATGAAAAACTGTTTTTT. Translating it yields CASTGTRNLNEKLFF.

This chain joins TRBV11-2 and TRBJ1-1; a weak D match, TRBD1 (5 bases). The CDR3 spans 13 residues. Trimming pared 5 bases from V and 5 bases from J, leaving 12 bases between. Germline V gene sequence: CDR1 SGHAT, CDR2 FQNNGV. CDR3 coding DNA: TGTGCCAGCAGCCAACACGGACAAACTGAAGCTTTCTTT. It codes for CASSQHGQTEAFF.

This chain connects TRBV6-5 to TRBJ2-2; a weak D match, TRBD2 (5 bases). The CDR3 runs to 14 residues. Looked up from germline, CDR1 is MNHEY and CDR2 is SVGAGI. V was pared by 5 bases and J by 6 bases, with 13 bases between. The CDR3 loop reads CASSRIGNPGELFF. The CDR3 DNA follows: TGTGCCAGCAGTCGGATCGGGAATCCCGGGGAGCTGTTTTTT.

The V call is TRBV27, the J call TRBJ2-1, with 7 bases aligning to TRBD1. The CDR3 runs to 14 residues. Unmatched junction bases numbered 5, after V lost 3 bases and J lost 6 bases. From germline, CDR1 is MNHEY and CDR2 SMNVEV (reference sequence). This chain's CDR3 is CASSFGTAGNEQFF. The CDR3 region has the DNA TGTGCCAGCAGTTTCGGGACAGCCGGCAATGAGCAGTTCTTC.

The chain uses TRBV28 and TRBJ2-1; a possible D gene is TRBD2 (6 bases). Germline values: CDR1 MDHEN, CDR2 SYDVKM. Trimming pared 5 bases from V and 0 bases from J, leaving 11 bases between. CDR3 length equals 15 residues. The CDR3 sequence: CASSRRRASYNEQFF. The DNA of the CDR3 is TGTGCCAGCAGTCGACGGAGGGCCTCCTACAATGAGCAGTTCTTC.

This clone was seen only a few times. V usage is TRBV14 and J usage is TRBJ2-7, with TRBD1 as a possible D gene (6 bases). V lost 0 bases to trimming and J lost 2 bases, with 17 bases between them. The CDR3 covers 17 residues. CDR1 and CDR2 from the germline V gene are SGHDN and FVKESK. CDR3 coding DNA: TGTGCCAGCAGCCAAGATTGGAGGCAGGGGCTTCCCTACGAGCAGTACTTC. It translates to CASSQDWRQGLPYEQYF.

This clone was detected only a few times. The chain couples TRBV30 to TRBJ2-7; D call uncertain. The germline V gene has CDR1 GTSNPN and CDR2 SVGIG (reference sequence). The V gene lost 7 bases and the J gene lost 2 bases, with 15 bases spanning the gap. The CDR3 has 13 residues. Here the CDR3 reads CASPGPSAYEQYF. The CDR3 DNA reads TGTGCCTCACCTGGGCCTTCGGCCTACGAGCAGTACTTC.

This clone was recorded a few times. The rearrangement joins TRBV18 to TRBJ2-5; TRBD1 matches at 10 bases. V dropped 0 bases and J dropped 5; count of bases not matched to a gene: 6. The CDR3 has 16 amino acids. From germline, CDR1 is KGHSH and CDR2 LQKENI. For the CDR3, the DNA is TGTGCCAGCTCACCACCCTCGACAGGGGGCGGGGAGACCCAGTACTTC. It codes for CASSPPSTGGGETQYF.

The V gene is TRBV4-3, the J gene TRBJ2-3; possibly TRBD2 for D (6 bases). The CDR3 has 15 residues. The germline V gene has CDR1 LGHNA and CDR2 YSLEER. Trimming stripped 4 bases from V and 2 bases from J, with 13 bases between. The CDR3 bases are TGCGCCAGCAGCCGACAAACTAGCACCACAGATACGCAGTATTTT. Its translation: CASSRQTSTTDTQYF.

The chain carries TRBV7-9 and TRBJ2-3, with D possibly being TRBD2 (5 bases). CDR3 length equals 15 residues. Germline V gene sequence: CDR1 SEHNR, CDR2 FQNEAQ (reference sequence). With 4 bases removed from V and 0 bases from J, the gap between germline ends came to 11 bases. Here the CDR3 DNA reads TGTGCCAGCAGCTCTGTTTGGACTAGCACAGATACGCAGTATTTT. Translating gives CASSSVWTSTDTQYF.

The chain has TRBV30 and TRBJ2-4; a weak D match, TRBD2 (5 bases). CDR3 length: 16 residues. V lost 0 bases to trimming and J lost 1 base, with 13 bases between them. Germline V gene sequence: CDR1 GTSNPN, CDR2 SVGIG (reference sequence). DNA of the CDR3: TGTGCCTGGAGTGTAGGAGGAAGTAGCGCCAAAAACATTCAGTACTTC. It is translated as CAWSVGGSSAKNIQYF. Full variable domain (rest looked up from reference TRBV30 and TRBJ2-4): SQTIHQWPATLVQPVGSPLSLECTVEGTSNPNLYWYRQAAGRGLQLLFYSVGIGQISSEVPQNLSASRPQDRQFILSSKKLLLSDSGFYLCAWSVGGSSAKNIQYFGAGTRLSVL.

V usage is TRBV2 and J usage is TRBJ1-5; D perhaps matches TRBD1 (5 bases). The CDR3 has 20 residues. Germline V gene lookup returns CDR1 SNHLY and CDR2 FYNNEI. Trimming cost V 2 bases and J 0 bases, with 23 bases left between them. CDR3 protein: CASSEPLGQGLFYSNQPQHF. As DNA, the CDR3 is TGTGCCAGCAGTGAACCTCTAGGGCAGGGCCTCTTTTATAGCAATCAGCCCCAGCATTTT.